Listed below are T cell receptor beta chains from one sample, sequenced in a study of blood T cell repertoires in COVID-19. Clones were sequenced by immunoSEQ multiplex PCR, and TCRdb holds only the in-frame ones, with some missing. The sample shows about 200,000 clones, 75% to 90% of them seen only once. Specimen: PBMCs or T cells enriched from blood (not recorded which). The receptors stem from a young woman who had been exposed to COVID-19. CDR3s include the opening cysteine and the closing phenylalanine or tryptophan. Fields, in order: V gene, D gene, J gene, CDR3 protein. The D gene is left open where the match is weak.

>TRBV27|TRBD1|TRBJ2-7
CASSPGQTLIPYEQYF
>TRBV19|.|TRBJ1-1
CASSPVPDTEAFF
>TRBV6-5|TRBD2|TRBJ2-7
CASPSGGATYEQYF
>TRBV5-5|TRBD1|TRBJ1-5
CASSLVGTGSQPQHF
>TRBV5-1|TRBD1|TRBJ2-1
CASSSRTGPYNEQFF
>TRBV7-2|.|TRBJ1-6
CASSLDGGAGSPLHF
>TRBV29-1|.|TRBJ1-4
CSVGRGATNEKLFF
>TRBV5-4|TRBD2|TRBJ2-2
CASKVAGGANTGELFF
>TRBV7-8|TRBD1|TRBJ2-7
CASSFPPTGGWNEQYF
>TRBV7-7|TRBD1|TRBJ2-7
CASSPGQGAYEQYF
>TRBV7-2|.|TRBJ2-3
CASLPQGGEVDTQYF
>TRBV13|.|TRBJ2-5
CASSLGRGSGNF
>TRBV13|.|TRBJ1-2
CASSLGSYGYTF
>TRBV6-5|TRBD1|TRBJ1-2
CASSSMTGGDYGYTF
>TRBV21-1|.|TRBJ1-5
CASSKRQPCITYSNQPQHF
>TRBV19|TRBD1|TRBJ2-7
CASSSGTAYEQYF
>TRBV5-1|TRBD1|TRBJ2-5
CASAQGFQETQYF
>TRBV12-3/TRBV12-4|.|TRBJ1-2
CASSAGVGYTF
>TRBV24-1|TRBD1|TRBJ2-1
CATSESGQGGRFF
>TRBV30|TRBD1|TRBJ1-1
CAWRGQPATEAFF